This is a list of T cell receptor beta chains from one sample in a study of cytomegalovirus exposure and HLA in healthy donors. TCRdb keeps only in-frame clones here, not all; method: immunoSEQ multiplex PCR. The top ten hold approximately 1.5% of the sample, which has about 160,000 clones, roughly 79% seen once. The sample taken for sequencing was PBMCs. Receptors were obtained from a man in his forties in good health and CMV-seronegative. Both conserved end residues are part of each CDR3. A D gene is named only where the DNA matches it firmly. The listing skips clone size in some rows; elsewhere it reads once, few, many or a size class.

TRBJ2-7 | TRBD2 | once | TRBV28 | TGTGCCAGCAGTTCCGACTCCGGACTAGCGGGAGGCGAGCAGTACTTC | CASSSDSGLAGGEQYF
TRBJ2-7 | TRBD1 | few | TRBV11-2 | TGTGCCAGCAGCTTAACAGGGGGCGACGAGCAGTACTTC | CASSLTGGDEQYF
TRBJ1-1 | NA | NA | TRBV9 | TGTGCCAGCAGCGTAGCCGCGGACACTGAAGCTTTCTTT | CASSVAADTEAFF
TRBJ2-1 | NA | NA | TRBV6-6 | TGTGCCAGCAGCCCCCTCTCCTACAATGAGCAGTTCTTC | CASSPLSYNEQFF
TRBJ2-2 | TRBD2 | few | TRBV7-8 | TGTGCCAGCAGCTCCCGGGACTACAGCACCGGGGAGCTGTTTTTT | CASSSRDYSTGELFF
TRBJ2-1 | NA | NA | TRBV18 | TGTGCCAGCTCACCACCTCGTTTTGGGGGCTCTCACAATGAGCAGTTCTTC | CASSPPRFGGSHNEQFF
TRBJ2-4 | TRBD1 | once | TRBV5-5 | TGTGCCAGCAGCCAACAACAGGGGATGGTTGCCAAAAACATTCAGTACTTC | CASSQQQGMVAKNIQYF
TRBJ2-3 | TRBD2 | once | TRBV18 | TGTGCCAGCTCGCCTCTTAGACTAGCGGGAGGCCGTACAGATACGCAGTATTTT | CASSPLRLAGGRTDTQYF
TRBJ2-3 | TRBD2 | NA | TRBV7-9 | TGTGCCAGCAGCTTAACAAATTGGCGGGAGTGGGCCACAGATACGCAGTATTTT | CASSLTNWREWATDTQYF
TRBJ2-1 | NA | NA | TRBV7-9 | TGTGCCAGCAGCTTCGTTAATGAGCAGTTCTTC | CASSFVNEQFF
TRBJ2-3 | NA | NA | TRBV12-5 | TGTGCTAGTGGTTTGACCCGGGACGGGGAGGGGGTCACAGATACGCAGTATTTT | CASGLTRDGEGVTDTQYF
TRBJ2-5 | NA | NA | TRBV29-1 | TGCAGCGTTGAACAGGGGCCGACAGAGACCCAGTACTTC | CSVEQGPTETQYF
TRBJ2-5 | TRBD2 | NA | TRBV30 | TGTGCCTGGAGTGTAGGACTAGCGGGAGGGCTGGAGACCCAGTACTTC | CAWSVGLAGGLETQYF
TRBJ2-3 | TRBD2 | NA | TRBV5-1 | TGCGCCAGCAGCTTCGGGCCGAGCGCGGGAGTTGCAGATACGCAGTATTTT | CASSFGPSAGVADTQYF
TRBJ2-2 | NA | NA | TRBV5-1 | TGCGCCAGCAGTGCGATGGAGACCGGGGAGCTGTTTTTT | CASSAMETGELFF
TRBJ1-2 | TRBD1 | NA | TRBV19 | TGTGCCAGCGGAGACAGGGCTGTTCCGAATGGCTACACCTTC | CASGDRAVPNGYTF
TRBJ2-1 | NA | NA | TRBV27 | TGTGCCAGCAGTTTTATTCCCGCGAGCTCCTACAATGAGCAGTTCTTC | CASSFIPASSYNEQFF
TRBJ1-3 | TRBD1 | NA | TRBV9 | TGTGCCAGCAGCTGGACAGGATCTGGAAACACCATATATTTT | CASSWTGSGNTIYF
TRBJ1-2 | TRBD1 | NA | TRBV7-9 | TGTGCCAGCAGCCCGGGACAGGGGGACTATGGCTACACCTTC | CASSPGQGDYGYTF
TRBJ1-3 | TRBD1 | few | TRBV5-1 | TGCGCCAGCAGCTTTACAGGGGTTGTTCCCGACTCTGGAAACACCATATATTTT | CASSFTGVVPDSGNTIYF
TRBJ1-1 | NA | NA | TRBV10-3 | TGTGCCATCACTAACCCCGGGTCGGGCACTGAAGCTTTCTTT | CAITNPGSGTEAFF
TRBJ2-2 | NA | once | TRBV5-1 | TGCGCCAGCAGCTTGACGGCCAGGGCCACCGGGGAGCTGTTTTTT | CASSLTARATGELFF
TRBJ2-1 | NA | NA | TRBV11-2 | TGTGCCAGCAGCTTAGTTAGAGGCTCCTTCAATGAGCAGTTCTTC | CASSLVRGSFNEQFF
TRBJ1-4 | NA | NA | TRBV7-2 | TGTGCCAGCAGCCTCCCCGGGGAGAAACTGTTTTTT | CASSLPGEKLFF
TRBJ1-1 | NA | NA | TRBV10-3 | TGTGCCATCAGTGAGGCCCCCGGGGTAGGCACTGAAGCTTTCTTT | CAISEAPGVGTEAFF
TRBJ2-7 | TRBD2 | NA | TRBV4-1 | TGCGCCAGCAGCCAAGGATGGTGGACTAGCGGGAGTGCCGAGCAGTACTTC | CASSQGWWTSGSAEQYF
TRBJ1-1 | NA | NA | TRBV30 | TGTGCCTGGAGTAACGGGGTGAACACTGAAGCTTTCTTT | CAWSNGVNTEAFF
TRBJ1-6 | NA | NA | TRBV18 | TGTGCCAGCTCACCGAGCGGGCGGGGGGAACCCCTCCACTTT | CASSPSGRGEPLHF
TRBJ2-7 | TRBD2 | NA | TRBV11-2 | TGTGCCAGCAGCCCACTCTCGCGGGAGGCCTCCTACGAGCAGTACTTC | CASSPLSREASYEQYF
TRBJ1-2 | TRBD1 | NA | TRBV28 | TGTGCCAGCAGACTCCCGACAGGGGGAGGCTACACCTTC | CASRLPTGGGYTF
TRBJ2-3 | TRBD1 | NA | TRBV6-5 | TGTGCCAGCAGTTACACCGGACAGGCCAGGGATACGCAGTATTTT | CASSYTGQARDTQYF
TRBJ2-1 | TRBD2 | NA | TRBV15 | TGTGCCACCAGCAGTGGACTAGCCCCATACAATGAGCAGTTCTTC | CATSSGLAPYNEQFF
TRBJ1-6 | NA | NA | TRBV2 | TGTGCCAGCAGCACCGGGAGCTATAATTCACCCCTCCACTTT | CASSTGSYNSPLHF
TRBJ2-7 | NA | few | TRBV2 | TGTGCCAGCAGTATCCTGCGGACCTACGAGCAGTACTTC | CASSILRTYEQYF
TRBJ2-2 | NA | NA | TRBV27 | TGTGCCAGCAGTTTCTACAGGCGGAACACCGGGGAGCTGTTTTTT | CASSFYRRNTGELFF
TRBJ2-1 | TRBD2 | NA | TRBV13 | TGTGCCAGCAGCCCTCCCGGGCGGGAGGCCCTGGATGAGCAGTTCTTC | CASSPPGREALDEQFF
TRBJ2-7 | NA | NA | TRBV27 | TGTGCCAGCAGTCCACTGTTCTCGGGGAACGAGCAGTACTTC | CASSPLFSGNEQYF
TRBJ1-2 | NA | NA | TRBV5-4 | TGTGCCAGCAGCTTGGCAGACTATGGCTACACCTTC | CASSLADYGYTF
TRBJ2-2 | NA | NA | TRBV18 | TGTGCCAGCTATCTACTAGGCACCTTCACCGGGGAGCTGTTTTTT | CASYLLGTFTGELFF
TRBJ2-2 | NA | NA | TRBV6-1 | TGTGCCATCCGACAGGCGAACACCGGGGAGCTGTTTTTT | CAIRQANTGELFF
TRBJ2-1 | TRBD1 | NA | TRBV27 | TGTGCCAGCAGTGTAACAGGGGGCTGGAGCAATGAGCAGTTCTTC | CASSVTGGWSNEQFF
TRBJ1-1 | TRBD1 | NA | TRBV9 | TGTGCCAGCAGCGAGACAGGGACCCGGGACACTGAAGCTTTCTTT | CASSETGTRDTEAFF
TRBJ1-6 | NA | NA | TRBV9 | TGTGCCAGCAGCGCCGAGGGCTCCTATAATTCACCCCTCCACTTT | CASSAEGSYNSPLHF
TRBJ1-1 | NA | NA | TRBV30 | TGTGCCTGGAGTCATCGGGACTTAGGCACTGAAGCTTTCTTT | CAWSHRDLGTEAFF